The 22 T cell receptor beta chains below were found in one sample sequenced in a study of blood T cell repertoires in COVID-19. The table came from immunoSEQ multiplex PCR; TCRdb's copy has only in-frame clones and leaves some out. The sample yields 55,000 to 60,000 clones, about 76% seen once. Sequencing was done on a sample of peripheral blood. These receptors all come from a man between 50 and 59 years old with active or convalescent COVID-19.

A few counts support this clone. The V gene is TRBV12-3 or TRBV12-4, the J gene TRBJ2-5; TRBD2 agrees at 7 bases. The ends lost 3 bases at V and 9 bases at J; junction bases unmatched: 7. The length of the CDR3 is 13 residues. This CDR3 is CASSFGAAGAQYF. CDR3 nucleotide sequence: TGTGCCAGCAGTTTTGGAGCGGCGGGGGCCCAGTACTTC.

The rearrangement links TRBV30 to TRBJ2-1, with D maybe TRBD2 (6 bases). Germline loops: CDR1 GTSNPN, CDR2 SVGIG (reference sequence). Trimming removed 2 bases at V and 5 bases at J, with 10 bases between. This CDR3 is built from 13 residues. CDR3 sequence: CAWSTGAHNEQFF. The CDR3 coding sequence is TGTGCCTGGAGTACGGGAGCACACAATGAGCAGTTCTTC.

This clone was detected only a few times. J is TRBJ1-5 and V is TRBV19; D gene uncertain. This CDR3 has 15 amino acids. CDR1 LNHDA and CDR2 SQIVND come from the germline V gene (reference sequence). Trimming shortened V by 3 bases and J by 4 bases, and 13 bases separated the two germline ends. CDR3 residues: CASSITDSSNQPQHF. CDR3 DNA: TGTGCCAGTAGTATTACGGATTCTAGTAATCAGCCCCAGCATTTT.

This rearrangement joins TRBV10-3 to TRBJ2-2; TRBD2 aligns across 7 bases. This CDR3 has 13 amino acids. Germline loops: CDR1 ENHRY, CDR2 SYGVKD. V was clipped by 8 bases and J by 3 bases; unmatched bases: 3. The CDR3 loop reads CAISAGDTGELFF. For the CDR3, the DNA is TGTGCCATCTCGGCGGGAGACACCGGGGAGCTGTTTTTT.

The chain carries TRBV7-9 and TRBJ2-3; D gene ambiguous. CDR3 length: 13 residues. Between the trimmed V and J ends, which lost 0 bases and 4 bases, there was a span of 5 bases. Germline V lookup: CDR1 SEHNR, CDR2 FQNEAQ (reference sequence). Here the CDR3 reads CASSLAEADTQYF. In DNA form, the CDR3 reads TGTGCCAGCAGCTTAGCCGAGGCAGATACGCAGTATTTT. The whole variable domain, remainder taken from reference TRBV7-9 and TRBJ2-3, is DTGVSQNPRHKITKRGQNVTFRCDPISEHNRLYWYRQTLGQGPEFLTYFQNEAQLEKSRLLSDRFSAERPKGSFSTLEIQRTEQGDSAMYLCASSLAEADTQYFGPGTRLTVL.

The genes are TRBV2 and TRBJ2-7; 7 nucleotides align to TRBD2. This CDR3 is built from 14 residues. CDR1 SNHLY and CDR2 FYNNEI come from the germline V gene. Losses at the gene ends were 4 bases for V and 7 bases for J; bases not matched to a gene: 10. The CDR3 coding sequence is TGTGCCAGCAGTGCCGGGACTAACTCAAATGAGCAGTACTTC. Translated, it gives CASSAGTNSNEQYF.

This clone occurred a few times. The gene calls are TRBV7-8 and TRBJ1-6, with D maybe TRBD1 (6 bases). The germline CDR1 and CDR2 sequences are SGHVS and FQNEAQ. CDR3 size: 18 residues. The ends were cut back, 4 bases at V and 0 bases at J, with 16 bases in the middle. The CDR3, as DNA: TGTGCCAGCAGCTCGAGGACAGCCGCTAGCTCCTATAATTCACCCCTCCACTTT. Its translation: CASSSRTAASSYNSPLHF.

This sequence joins TRBV15 and TRBJ1-4, with D unclear. Looked up from germline, CDR1 is LNHNV and CDR2 is YYDKDF (reference sequence). V gave up 0 bases and J gave up 8 bases, with 10 bases separating them. The CDR3 is 14 amino acids. This CDR3 is CATSRDISGEKLFF. CDR3 coding DNA: TGTGCCACCAGCAGAGATATATCAGGAGAAAAACTGTTTTTT.

The J gene is TRBJ2-5, the V gene TRBV18, with 12 bases lining up with TRBD2. CDR1 and CDR2 (germline): KGHSH, LQKENI. The CDR3 totals 16 residues. J lost 1 base, V lost 3 bases, and 3 bases had no gene match. The CDR3 nucleotides are TGTGCCAGCTCACCCCGGACTAGCGGGGTCCAAGAGACCCAGTACTTC. Amino acid sequence: CASSPRTSGVQETQYF. The variable domain in full, with the rest retrieved from reference TRBV18 and TRBJ2-5, is NAGVMQNPRHLVRRRGQEARLRCSPMKGHSHVYWYRQLPEEGLKFMVYLQKENIIDESGMPKERFSAEFPKEGPSILRIQQVVRGDSAAYFCASSPRTSGVQETQYFGPGTRLLVL.

The J gene is TRBJ2-3, the V gene TRBV14; 8 bases agree with TRBD2. Germline V gives CDR1 SGHDN, CDR2 FVKESK. The CDR3 is 17 amino acids. The trim removed 1 base at V and 7 bases at J, leaving 13 bases unmatched. The CDR3 protein is CASSQGFEREILNTQYF. The CDR3 nucleotides read TGTGCCAGCAGCCAAGGGTTCGAGCGGGAGATTTTAAATACGCAGTATTTT. The whole variable domain, remainder taken from reference TRBV14 and TRBJ2-3, is EAGVTQFPSHSVIEKGQTVTLRCDPISGHDNLYWYRRVMGKEIKFLLHFVKESKQDESGMPNNRFLAERTGGTYSTLKVQPAELEDSGVYFCASSQGFEREILNTQYFGPGTRLTVL.

V and J are TRBV29-1 and TRBJ1-1, with no clear D. The CDR3 totals 10 residues. CDR1 is SQVTM, CDR2 ANQGSEA, per germline. The V and J ends lost 4 bases and 8 bases respectively, with 8 bases between them. The CDR3 is CSVGRGEAFF. CDR3 nucleotides: TGCAGCGTTGGTCGGGGAGAAGCTTTCTTT.

The chain combines TRBV4-3 with TRBJ1-1, with a possible D match to TRBD1 (6 bases). V was pared by 2 bases and J by 6 bases, with 16 bases between. The CDR3 sequence is 15 residues long. Per germline, CDR1 LGHNA and CDR2 YSLEER. CDR3 nucleotide sequence: TGCGCCAGCAGCCAATACAGGGTAAGTTCGTCTGAAGCTTTCTTT. Translated: CASSQYRVSSSEAFF.

V gene TRBV21-1 combines with J gene TRBJ1-1. TRBV21-1 is recorded as a pseudogene. This CDR3 has 15 residues. In DNA, the CDR3 is TGTGCCAGCAGCAAAAGAACCGGGATGAACACTGAAGCTTTCTTT. Encoded protein: CASSKRTGMNTEAFF.

This clone was seen a handful of times. The chain combines TRBV19 with TRBJ1-5, with 12 bases aligning to TRBD1. Losses at the gene ends were 5 bases for V and 11 bases for J; bases not matched to a gene: 10. The V gene's germline CDR1 is LNHDA and CDR2 SQIVND (reference sequence). This CDR3 is 15 amino acids long. The CDR3, as DNA: TGTGCCAGTAGTCAAGGGACAGGGGGCCCTATGGCCCAGCATTTT. Translated: CASSQGTGGPMAQHF.

V gene TRBV5-6 combines with J gene TRBJ2-1, with a tentative D call TRBD2 (6 bases). This CDR3 has 12 amino acids. The V end lost 4 bases, the J end lost 7 bases, and 9 bases lay between the germline ends. Germline V gene lookup returns CDR1 SGHDT and CDR2 YYEEEE. The CDR3 DNA is TGTGCCAGCAGCAGGGGACTTAATGAGCAGTTCTTC. This encodes CASSRGLNEQFF. Full variable domain (remainder filled in from reference TRBV5-6 and TRBJ2-1): DAGVTQSPTHLIKTRGQQVTLRCSPKSGHDTVSWYQQALGQGPQFIFQYYEEEERQRGNFPDRFSGHQFPNYSSELNVNALLLGDSALYLCASSRGLNEQFFGPGTRLTVL.

This clone was observed once. J is TRBJ1-2 and V is TRBV7-8; no definite D call. The CDR3 has 14 amino acids. V lost 4 bases and J 2 bases, leaving 11 bases between the germline ends. CDR1 and CDR2 from the germline V gene are SGHVS and FQNEAQ. The CDR3 DNA is TGTGCCAGCAGCTCAGATGTCCGAAACTATGGCTACACCTTC. This codes for CASSSDVRNYGYTF.

The chain carries TRBV19 and TRBJ2-6; TRBD1 matches at 8 bases. V was clipped by 4 bases and J by 3 bases; unmatched bases: 5. CDR1 is LNHDA, CDR2 SQIVND, per germline (reference sequence). This CDR3 region has 16 residues. The CDR3 DNA sequence: TGTGCCAGTAGTAGGCAGGGGGCCGGTGGGGCCAACGTCCTGACTTTC. The encoded protein is CASSRQGAGGANVLTF.

The rearrangement uses TRBV18 and TRBJ1-4; D unclear. Looked up from germline, CDR1 is KGHSH and CDR2 is LQKENI. This CDR3 is 14 amino acids long. Trimming shortened V by 6 bases and J by 0 bases, and 8 bases separated the two germline ends. CDR3 loop: CASSYSATNEKLFF. CDR3 sequence (DNA): TGTGCCAGCTCCTACAGTGCAACTAATGAAAAACTGTTTTTT.

The chain links TRBV7-3 to TRBJ1-1, with 8 nucleotides matching TRBD1. Germline loops: CDR1 SGHTA, CDR2 FQGTGA. Losses at the gene ends were 4 bases for V and 7 bases for J; bases not matched to a gene: 8. There are 14 residues in the CDR3. CDR3 amino acids: CASSSLTGTGEAFF. CDR3 nucleotide sequence: TGTGCCAGCAGCTCACTGACCGGGACAGGTGAAGCTTTCTTT.

CDR3 protein: CASRTGGLNTEAFF. The CDR3 DNA follows: TGTGCCAGCAGAACAGGGGGCTTGAACACTGAAGCTTTCTTT. The chain couples TRBV28 to TRBJ1-1; 9 positions agree with TRBD1. With 6 bases clipped from V and 0 bases from J, the junction kept 2 bases outside the gene matches. This CDR3 is built from 14 residues. Germline lookup yields CDR1 MDHEN and CDR2 SYDVKM.

The chain joins TRBV7-3 to TRBJ2-1, with TRBD2 as a possible D gene (5 bases). From germline, CDR1 is SGHTA and CDR2 FQGTGA. This CDR3 spans 14 amino acids. Trimming left V 6 bases short and J 5 bases short, with 14 bases between. The CDR3 sequence: CASSIGLLNNEQFF. In DNA, the CDR3 is TGTGCCAGCAGTATCGGACTTCTCAACAATGAGCAGTTCTTC. The full variable domain, its missing parts supplied by reference TRBV7-3 and TRBJ2-1, is GAGVSQTPSNKVTEKGKYVELRCDPISGHTALYWYRQSLGQGPEFLIYFQGTGAADDSGLPNDRFFAVRPEGSVSTLKIQRTERGDSAVYLCASSIGLLNNEQFFGPGTRLTVL.

This chain uses TRBV7-9 with TRBJ1-1; tentatively, D is TRBD1 (6 bases). This CDR3 has 12 amino acids. From germline, CDR1 is SEHNR and CDR2 FQNEAQ (reference sequence). Trimming left V 5 bases short and J 8 bases short, with 12 bases between. Here the CDR3 DNA reads TGTGCCAGCAGCGCCCAGGGGATCGAAGCTTTCTTT. Amino acids: CASSAQGIEAFF.